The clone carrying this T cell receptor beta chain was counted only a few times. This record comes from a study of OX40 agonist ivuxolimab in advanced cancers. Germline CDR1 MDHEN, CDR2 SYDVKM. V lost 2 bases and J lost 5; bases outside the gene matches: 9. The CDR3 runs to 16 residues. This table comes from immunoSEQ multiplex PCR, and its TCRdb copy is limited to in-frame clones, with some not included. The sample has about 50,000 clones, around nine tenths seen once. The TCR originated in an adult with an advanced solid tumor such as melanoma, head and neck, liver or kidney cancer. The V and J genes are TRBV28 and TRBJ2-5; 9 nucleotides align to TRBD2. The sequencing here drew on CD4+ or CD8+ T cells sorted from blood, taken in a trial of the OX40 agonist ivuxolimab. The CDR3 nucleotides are TGTGCCAGCAGTTTAAGCACTAGCGGGTTTGTGGAGACCCAGTACTTC. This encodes CASSLSTSGFVETQYF.